The clone carrying this TCR beta chain was observed a handful of times. As yet, its antigen is unknown. Individual cDNA molecules received unique molecular identifiers. TCRdb recomputed calls from the 5' RACE reads with MiXCR, one row per CDR3 protein. The sample consists of about 89,000 distinct CDR3 sequences, about 15% of them appearing once. This entry belongs to a study of early T cells in non-severe SARS-CoV-2 infection. Study-wide context: Whole-blood bulk RNA, unsorted, was sequenced, and chains were unpaired.

Overall study results and limits: VDJdb matching favored anti-spike CD8 responses, missing private and CD4 specificities.

Trimming took 1 base from V and 4 from J, leaving 10 bases between them. Germline V gives CDR1 MNHEY, CDR2 SMNVEV (reference sequence). There are 14 residues in the CDR3. The source is an adult who was a healthcare worker with PCR-confirmed SARS-CoV-2 infection or an uninfected control (not recorded which). Specimen: whole blood. The chain couples TRBV27 to TRBJ2-5; D possibly corresponds to TRBD1 (6 bases). CDR3 in amino acids: CASSLFFRGETQYF. In DNA, the CDR3 is TGTGCCAGCAGTTTATTTTTCAGGGGAGAGACCCAGTACTTC.